This T cell receptor beta chain stems from a study of T cells in Graves' hyperthyroidism and ophthalmopathy. Amplified TCR beta CDR3 regions came from RNA transcripts. HTBI primers were used for first-round RT-PCR of the TCR CDR3. TCRdb reprocessed the multiplex PCR reads via MiXCR and lists one record per CDR3 protein. The table has about 360,000 distinct CDR3 sequences, 20% to 25% seen once. The CDR3 is 16 residues long. With V trimmed by 7 bases and J by 6 bases, 15 bases remained unmatched. The sequencing input was blood. The sequence derives from a middle-aged man with Graves' hyperthyroidism. The J gene is TRBJ2-1, the V gene TRBV12-3 or TRBV12-4; TRBD2 matches at 7 bases. The CDR3 DNA reads as TGTGCCAGCACCTCACGGGGAGGGGAGGACTCCAATGAGCAGTTCTTC. Translation gives CASTSRGGEDSNEQFF.